The rows below give T cell receptor beta chains drawn from one sample of a study of OX40 agonist ivuxolimab in advanced cancers. Clones were read by immunoSEQ multiplex PCR, and TCRdb kept only the in-frame ones, dropping some. The data contain about 88,000 clones, more than 80% of them singletons. Sequenced here: CD4+ or CD8+ T cells sorted from blood, sampled in a trial of the OX40 agonist ivuxolimab. The receptors come from an adult with an advanced solid tumor such as melanoma, head and neck, liver or kidney cancer. Each CDR3 is given with its conserved first and last residue. The order of the fields is J gene, clone size, D gene, V gene, CDR3 protein, CDR3 DNA. The D gene is left open where the match is weak. Expanded clones get a size class; other rows say once, few or many, or leave the size out.

TRBJ2-3	-	TRBD2	TRBV4-3	CASSQEWREGTDTQYF	TGCGCCAGCAGCCAAGAATGGCGGGAGGGCACAGATACGCAGTATTTT
TRBJ1-6	-	-	TRBV28	CASIYNSYNSPLHF	TGTGCCAGCATATATAACTCCTATAATTCACCCCTCCACTTT
TRBJ1-2	-	-	TRBV7-3	CASSLTAGSYGYTF	TGTGCCAGCAGCTTAACGGCCGGGTCATACGGCTACACCTTC
TRBJ1-1	-	-	TRBV2	CASSEYGTRSEAFF	TGTGCCAGCAGTGAATACGGGACGAGGTCTGAAGCTTTCTTT
TRBJ1-1	-	TRBD1	TRBV10-3	CAIREGQLNTEAFF	TGTGCCATCAGGGAGGGACAGTTGAACACTGAAGCTTTCTTT
TRBJ1-4	-	-	TRBV5-1	CASSISRGGKLFF	TGCGCCAGCAGTATTTCCAGGGGAGGGAAACTGTTTTTT
TRBJ2-7	few	TRBD2	TRBV6-5	CASRETSGRAHEQYF	TGTGCCAGCAGAGAGACTAGCGGGAGGGCCCACGAGCAGTACTTC
TRBJ2-3	once	-	TRBV6-1	CASSEVGGASTDTQYF	TGTGCCAGCAGTGAAGTGGGGGGGGCTAGCACAGATACGCAGTATTTT
TRBJ1-2	once	-	TRBV11-3	CASSPGPSDGYTF	TGTGCCAGCAGCCCGGGACCGAGCGATGGCTACACCTTC
TRBJ1-1	-	-	TRBV7-2	CASGRPNRAEAFF	TGTGCCAGCGGTCGTCCTAACCGAGCTGAAGCTTTCTTT
TRBJ2-7	-	-	TRBV19	CASSMRAVALNYEQYF	TGTGCCAGTAGTATGCGGGCCGTAGCCCTGAACTACGAGCAGTACTTC
TRBJ2-7	-	TRBD1	TRBV29-1	CSVARGTYEQYF	TGCAGCGTTGCCAGGGGGACCTACGAGCAGTACTTC
TRBJ1-2	-	-	TRBV7-9	CASTETKLGLGNYGYTF	TGTGCCAGCACCGAAACGAAATTGGGTCTGGGGAACTATGGCTACACCTTC
TRBJ1-5	-	-	TRBV30	CAWSEAAWDQPQHF	TGTGCCTGGAGCGAAGCCGCATGGGACCAGCCCCAGCATTTT
TRBJ2-7	-	TRBD1	TRBV7-9	CASRPTGVSYEQYF	TGTGCCAGCAGACCAACAGGGGTATCCTACGAGCAGTACTTC
TRBJ1-2	-	-	TRBV9	CASSPRGLSGYTF	TGTGCCAGCAGCCCCCGGGGACTAAGTGGCTACACCTTC
TRBJ2-7	-	-	TRBV2	CASGRHSYEQYF	TGTGCCAGCGGGAGGCACTCCTACGAGCAGTACTTC
TRBJ1-2	-	TRBD1	TRBV5-1	CASSLETGGGYGYTF	TGCGCCAGCAGCCTAGAGACAGGGGGCGGCTATGGCTACACCTTC
TRBJ1-1	few	-	TRBV4-2	CASSRAGRQNTEAFF	TGTGCCAGCAGCCGGGCAGGGAGGCAGAACACTGAAGCTTTCTTT
TRBJ2-2	-	-	TRBV7-6	CASSPLTGSNTGELFF	TGTGCCAGCAGCCCACTGACAGGATCCAACACCGGGGAGCTGTTTTTT
TRBJ2-3	-	-	TRBV5-1	CASSLSDPSTDTQYF	TGCGCCAGCAGCTTGTCGGATCCTAGCACAGATACGCAGTATTTT
TRBJ2-7	-	-	TRBV4-2	CASSPTRLDSYEQYF	TGTGCCAGCAGCCCAACCCGACTAGATTCCTACGAGCAGTACTTC
TRBJ2-6	-	-	TRBV9	CASSVGVGYSGANVLTF	TGTGCCAGCAGCGTAGGAGTAGGGTACTCTGGGGCCAACGTCCTGACTTTC
TRBJ1-2	-	-	TRBV7-2	CASSPRGGLGGYTF	TGTGCCAGCAGCCCGAGGGGGGGCCTCGGGGGCTACACCTTC
TRBJ2-3	-	TRBD1	TRBV2	CASRGQGLGTDTQYF	TGTGCCAGCAGGGGACAGGGGCTGGGTACAGATACGCAGTATTTT
TRBJ1-4	-	TRBD1	TRBV9	CASSGGQGNEKLFF	TGTGCCAGCAGCGGCGGACAGGGGAATGAAAAACTGTTTTTT
TRBJ2-1	-	-	TRBV5-1	CASSLDGRSTYNEQFF	TGCGCCAGCAGCTTGGACGGTAGGAGTACCTACAATGAGCAGTTCTTC
TRBJ2-2	-	TRBD1	TRBV7-6	CASRPGTVGTGELFF	TGTGCCAGCAGACCAGGGACAGTTGGCACCGGGGAGCTGTTTTTT
TRBJ2-3	-	-	TRBV9	CASSGLTGATDTQYF	TGTGCCAGCAGCGGACTTACCGGGGCGACAGATACGCAGTATTTT
TRBJ1-5	few	-	TRBV4-3	CASSQDGRGGSNQPQHF	TGCGCCAGCAGCCAAGATGGGCGAGGGGGTAGCAATCAGCCCCAGCATTTT
TRBJ2-5	-	TRBD1	TRBV5-4	CASSRADRGGETQYF	TGTGCCAGCAGCCGAGCGGACAGGGGTGGAGAGACCCAGTACTTC
TRBJ2-1	-	TRBD2	TRBV14	CASSQDPTLAGDLPGYNEQFF	TGTGCCAGCAGCCAAGATCCAACCCTAGCGGGAGATTTACCGGGGTACAATGAGCAGTTCTTC
TRBJ2-1	-	TRBD2	TRBV19	CASNSVGLVHNEQFF	TGTGCCAGTAACTCCGTGGGACTAGTCCACAATGAGCAGTTCTTC
TRBJ2-1	few	-	TRBV29-1	CSVDRTGERYNEQFF	TGCAGCGTTGACAGAACAGGCGAACGCTACAATGAGCAGTTCTTC
TRBJ1-1	few	-	TRBV11-2	CASSLSPRGDTEAFF	TGTGCCAGCAGCTTAAGTCCCAGGGGAGACACTGAAGCTTTCTTT
TRBJ2-5	-	-	TRBV18	CASSPGRGETQYF	TGTGCCAGCTCACCAGGGCGCGGGGAGACCCAGTACTTC
TRBJ1-2	-	-	TRBV18	CASSTREFSGYTF	TGTGCCAGCTCGACGAGGGAGTTCAGTGGCTACACCTTC
TRBJ2-2	-	TRBD1	TRBV18	CASSPPRQGDNTGELFF	TGTGCCAGCTCACCACCGAGACAGGGGGATAACACCGGGGAGCTGTTTTTT
TRBJ2-2	once	TRBD2	TRBV2	CASSVIPAGEIGELFF	TGTGCCAGCAGTGTGATCCCAGCGGGGGAGATCGGGGAGCTGTTTTTT
TRBJ2-3	-	-	TRBV5-1	CASSLAPGADTQYF	TGCGCCAGCAGCTTGGCGCCAGGGGCAGATACGCAGTATTTT
TRBJ2-3	-	-	TRBV19	CASSPGPSTDTQYF	TGTGCCAGTTCACCGGGACCAAGCACAGATACGCAGTATTTT
TRBJ1-6	-	-	TRBV5-5	CASSLILYGPRNSPLHF	TGTGCCAGCAGCTTGATACTCTACGGACCGCGTAATTCACCCCTCCACTTT
TRBJ2-7	-	-	TRBV5-4	CASSLGQGSLYSYEQYF	TGTGCCAGCAGCTTGGGGCAGGGCAGTCTTTACAGCTACGAGCAGTACTTC
TRBJ1-2	-	-	TRBV21-1	CASSKFLGHTF	TGTGCCAGCAGCAAGTTTTTGGGCCACACCTTC
TRBJ1-5	-	-	TRBV27	CASSLTGIGGYNQPQHF	TGTGCCAGCAGTTTGACCGGAATCGGGGGATACAATCAGCCCCAGCATTTT
TRBJ2-3	-	-	TRBV6-1	CASSEAHPTTDTQYF	TGTGCCAGCAGTGAAGCCCACCCTACCACAGATACGCAGTATTTT
TRBJ2-1	-	-	TRBV19	CASSMGPDNEQFF	TGTGCCAGTAGTATGGGACCGGACAATGAGCAGTTCTTC
TRBJ1-1	-	-	TRBV28	CASSGGTEAFF	TGTGCCAGCAGTGGTGGGACTGAAGCTTTCTTT
TRBJ1-2	-	-	TRBV28	CASVDSFTVWGGYTF	TGTGCCAGCGTTGACAGCTTCACCGTTTGGGGGGGCTACACCTTC
TRBJ1-6	-	-	TRBV7-8	CASSFPDSPLHF	TGTGCCAGCAGCTTCCCAGATTCACCCCTCCACTTT
TRBJ1-6	many	-	TRBV10-3	CAINPGSGANSPLHF	TGTGCCATCAATCCTGGGTCAGGGGCTAATTCACCCCTCCACTTT
TRBJ2-7	-	-	TRBV28	CASSPPGTTSYEQYF	TGTGCCAGCAGCCCACCCGGGACCACCTCCTACGAGCAGTACTTC
TRBJ2-1	-	TRBD1	TRBV30	CAYNRDSINNEQFF	TGTGCCTATAACCGGGACAGTATCAACAATGAGCAGTTCTTC
TRBJ2-7	-	TRBD1	TRBV4-2	CASSQAGTGSYEQYF	TGTGCCAGCAGCCAAGCGGGGACAGGCTCCTACGAGCAGTACTTC